This T cell receptor (beta chain) stems from a study of blood T cell repertoires in COVID-19. Assay used: immunoSEQ multiplex PCR; TCRdb lists only in-frame clones, some missing. The data show about 310,000 clones, with roughly 89% seen just once and roughly a tenth held by the top ten. Germline V gene sequence: CDR1 MNHEY, CDR2 SVGAGI. The CDR3 is 16 residues long. Germline trimming cut 0 bases from V and 3 bases from J; bases unmatched to any gene: 5. The chain carries TRBV6-5 and TRBJ2-1; 7 bases are shared with TRBD2. This TCR derives from a woman under 40 who had recovered from COVID-19. Specimen: PBMCs or T cells enriched from blood (not recorded which). The CDR3 here is CASSYSAGVDYNEQFF. The CDR3 DNA reads TGTGCCAGCAGTTACTCCGCGGGAGTTGACTACAATGAGCAGTTCTTC.